The rows below give T cell receptor beta chains drawn from one sample of a study of blood T cell repertoires in COVID-19. Profiled with immunoSEQ multiplex PCR; TCRdb holds only in-frame clones, not every one. The repertoire holds about 190,000 clones, with over 75% as singletons. The sample comprised peripheral blood. These receptors all come from a woman in her 40s who had recovered from COVID-19. Each CDR3 is given with its conserved first and last residue. Each record gives: CDR3 protein, CDR3 DNA, D gene, clone size, V gene, J gene. The D gene is left open where the match is weak. Clone size is stated in some rows and not others, as once, few, many or a class when expanded.

CDR3aa: CASRPLPAGTEAFF
CDR3nt: TGTGCCAGCAGACCTCTCCCGGCGGGCACTGAAGCTTTCTTT
d_gene: .
abundance: .
v_gene: TRBV27
j_gene: TRBJ1-1

CDR3aa: CASMSAGTGHYEQYF
CDR3nt: TGTGCCAGCATGTCGGCCGGGACAGGGCACTACGAGCAGTACTTC
d_gene: TRBD1
abundance: .
v_gene: TRBV28
j_gene: TRBJ2-7

CDR3aa: CASSQDYTSGGRDTQYF
CDR3nt: TGTGCCAGCAGCCAAGACTATACTAGCGGGGGGCGCGATACGCAGTATTTT
d_gene: TRBD2
abundance: once
v_gene: TRBV3-1/TRBV3-2
j_gene: TRBJ2-3

CDR3aa: CATSRDRTQYF
CDR3nt: TGTGCCACCAGCAGAGATAGGACCCAGTACTTC
d_gene: .
abundance: .
v_gene: TRBV15
j_gene: TRBJ2-5

CDR3aa: CASSQTGEDGYTF
CDR3nt: TGTGCCAGCAGCCAAACAGGGGAGGATGGCTACACCTTC
d_gene: TRBD1
abundance: .
v_gene: TRBV7-8
j_gene: TRBJ1-2

CDR3aa: CASSGTSGEPYNEQFF
CDR3nt: TGTGCCAGCAGCGGGACTAGCGGGGAACCCTACAATGAGCAGTTCTTC
d_gene: TRBD2
abundance: .
v_gene: TRBV9
j_gene: TRBJ2-1

CDR3aa: CASSLSGGRAEAFF
CDR3nt: TGTGCCAGCAGTTTATCGGGGGGGAGGGCTGAAGCTTTCTTT
d_gene: .
abundance: once
v_gene: TRBV28
j_gene: TRBJ1-1

CDR3aa: CASSLVGSGRAYEQFF
CDR3nt: TGCGCCAGCAGCTTGGTCGGTAGCGGGAGGGCCTACGAGCAGTTCTTC
d_gene: TRBD2
abundance: .
v_gene: TRBV5-1
j_gene: TRBJ2-1

CDR3aa: CASSPRGYDNEQFF
CDR3nt: TGTGCCAGCAGCCCACGAGGCTACGATAATGAGCAGTTCTTC
d_gene: .
abundance: once
v_gene: TRBV7-2
j_gene: TRBJ2-1

CDR3aa: CAARTSGQETQYF
CDR3nt: TGTGCGGCGCGGACTAGCGGACAAGAGACCCAGTACTTC
d_gene: TRBD2
abundance: .
v_gene: TRBV10-3
j_gene: TRBJ2-5

CDR3aa: CASSLLARLDGTSTDTQYF
CDR3nt: TGTGCCAGCAGCTTACTAGCGAGATTAGACGGAACTAGCACAGATACGCAGTATTTT
d_gene: .
abundance: .
v_gene: TRBV13
j_gene: TRBJ2-3

CDR3aa: CASSKQQSSYNEQFF
CDR3nt: TGTGCCAGCAGTAAACAGCAAAGCTCCTACAATGAGCAGTTCTTC
d_gene: .
abundance: few
v_gene: TRBV11-1
j_gene: TRBJ2-1

CDR3aa: CASSSGTSGSGSTDTQYF
CDR3nt: TGTGCCAGCAGCTCCGGGACTAGCGGGAGTGGAAGCACAGATACGCAGTATTTT
d_gene: TRBD2
abundance: .
v_gene: TRBV7-9
j_gene: TRBJ2-3

CDR3aa: CASSPGLVEFF
CDR3nt: TGTGCCAGCAGTCCAGGGCTAGTTGAGTTCTTC
d_gene: .
abundance: .
v_gene: TRBV6-5
j_gene: TRBJ2-1

CDR3aa: CASSQEFGAFF
CDR3nt: TGCGCCAGCAGCCAAGAATTCGGAGCTTTCTTT
d_gene: .
abundance: .
v_gene: TRBV4-1
j_gene: TRBJ1-1

CDR3aa: CASNRDRNNEQFF
CDR3nt: TGTGCCAGCAACCGGGACAGAAACAATGAGCAGTTCTTC
d_gene: TRBD1
abundance: .
v_gene: TRBV2
j_gene: TRBJ2-1

CDR3aa: CATRGRERSYEQYF
CDR3nt: TGTGCCACCCGGGGGCGGGAGAGGTCCTACGAGCAGTACTTC
d_gene: .
abundance: .
v_gene: TRBV6-5
j_gene: TRBJ2-7

CDR3aa: CASSPTGSSNQPQHF
CDR3nt: TGTGCCAGCTCACCAACAGGGTCGAGCAATCAGCCCCAGCATTTT
d_gene: .
abundance: .
v_gene: TRBV18
j_gene: TRBJ1-5

CDR3aa: CASSSNPTGLAVKETQYF
CDR3nt: TGTGCCAGCAGCTCGAACCCGACGGGACTAGCGGTTAAAGAGACCCAGTACTTC
d_gene: TRBD2
abundance: once
v_gene: TRBV7-7
j_gene: TRBJ2-5

CDR3aa: CASKTDIAYEQYF
CDR3nt: TGTGCCAGCAAGACGGACATCGCCTACGAGCAGTACTTC
d_gene: .
abundance: .
v_gene: TRBV12-3/TRBV12-4
j_gene: TRBJ2-7

CDR3aa: CASSTPGQGSYEQYF
CDR3nt: TGTGCCAGCAGTACCCCGGGACAGGGATCCTACGAGCAGTACTTC
d_gene: TRBD1
abundance: .
v_gene: TRBV28
j_gene: TRBJ2-7

CDR3aa: CASMRRGGNYEQYF
CDR3nt: TGTGCCAGCATGCGGCGGGGAGGAAACTACGAGCAGTACTTC
d_gene: .
abundance: .
v_gene: TRBV27
j_gene: TRBJ2-7

CDR3aa: CASKSRFRGSGELFF
CDR3nt: TGTGCCAGTAAATCACGCTTTCGGGGGTCCGGGGAGCTGTTTTTT
d_gene: .
abundance: .
v_gene: TRBV19
j_gene: TRBJ2-2

CDR3aa: CSASRGLAVTYSAEQFF
CDR3nt: TGCAGTGCTAGTAGAGGACTAGCGGTAACCTATAGCGCTGAGCAGTTCTTC
d_gene: TRBD2
abundance: .
v_gene: TRBV20-1
j_gene: TRBJ2-1

CDR3aa: CASRRPPSVNEQFF
CDR3nt: TGTGCCAGTAGACGCCCCCCTAGCGTCAATGAGCAGTTCTTC
d_gene: .
abundance: .
v_gene: TRBV19
j_gene: TRBJ2-1

CDR3aa: CASTNIPGTGPLGTF
CDR3nt: TGTGCCAGCACCAATATTCCGGGGACAGGGCCTTTAGGGACCTTC
d_gene: TRBD1
abundance: once
v_gene: TRBV7-9
j_gene: TRBJ1-2

CDR3aa: CASSRNGPVSTGELFF
CDR3nt: TGTGCCAGCAGCAGAAACGGTCCCGTGAGCACCGGGGAGCTGTTTTTT
d_gene: .
abundance: .
v_gene: TRBV11-1
j_gene: TRBJ2-2

CDR3aa: CASSPPHRGLAGANEQFF
CDR3nt: TGTGCCAGCTCACCGCCCCACAGGGGACTAGCGGGAGCCAATGAGCAGTTCTTC
d_gene: TRBD2
abundance: .
v_gene: TRBV18
j_gene: TRBJ2-1

CDR3aa: CASSPEGQGRSYEQYF
CDR3nt: TGTGCCAGCAGCCCAGAGGGACAGGGGAGGTCCTACGAGCAGTACTTC
d_gene: TRBD1
abundance: .
v_gene: TRBV4-2
j_gene: TRBJ2-7

CDR3aa: CASSQGGGAGEKLFF
CDR3nt: TGCGCCAGCAGCCAAGGGGGGGGCGCGGGGGAAAAACTGTTTTTT
d_gene: .
abundance: .
v_gene: TRBV4-3
j_gene: TRBJ1-4

CDR3aa: CASSLSGSQPQHF
CDR3nt: TGTGCCAGTAGTCTTTCGGGGAGTCAGCCCCAGCATTTT
d_gene: .
abundance: few
v_gene: TRBV19
j_gene: TRBJ1-5

CDR3aa: CATSSLFGQGANTEAFF
CDR3nt: TGTGCCACCAGCAGCCTCTTTGGACAGGGGGCGAACACTGAAGCTTTCTTT
d_gene: TRBD1
abundance: .
v_gene: TRBV15
j_gene: TRBJ1-1

CDR3aa: CASSVAQVNSPLHF
CDR3nt: TGTGCCAGCAGCGTAGCCCAGGTGAATTCACCCCTCCACTTT
d_gene: .
abundance: .
v_gene: TRBV9
j_gene: TRBJ1-6

CDR3aa: CASSYSAPPRAFF
CDR3nt: TGTGCCAGCAGTTACTCGGCCCCGCCACGAGCTTTCTTT
d_gene: .
abundance: .
v_gene: TRBV6-2/TRBV6-3
j_gene: TRBJ1-1

CDR3aa: CASSLGQGTNTEAFF
CDR3nt: TGTGCCAGCAGTTTAGGACAGGGGACGAACACTGAAGCTTTCTTT
d_gene: TRBD1
abundance: .
v_gene: TRBV6-5
j_gene: TRBJ1-1

CDR3aa: CASSRDREPNQPQHF
CDR3nt: TGTGCCAGCAGCAGGGACAGGGAGCCGAATCAGCCCCAGCATTTT
d_gene: TRBD1
abundance: .
v_gene: TRBV6-5
j_gene: TRBJ1-5

CDR3aa: CASSIEENNSPLHF
CDR3nt: TGTGCCAGTAGTATCGAGGAGAATAATTCACCCCTCCACTTT
d_gene: .
abundance: .
v_gene: TRBV19
j_gene: TRBJ1-6

CDR3aa: CASSSNLQGYTGELFF
CDR3nt: TGCGCCAGCAGTTCGAATCTACAGGGGTACACCGGGGAGCTGTTTTTT
d_gene: TRBD1
abundance: .
v_gene: TRBV5-1
j_gene: TRBJ2-2

CDR3aa: CASYTGFSGNTIYF
CDR3nt: TGTGCCAGCTACACAGGTTTCTCTGGAAACACCATATATTTT
d_gene: .
abundance: .
v_gene: TRBV6-5
j_gene: TRBJ1-3

CDR3aa: CASSPGTGGVNEQYF
CDR3nt: TGTGCCAGCTCCCCCGGGACAGGGGGCGTCAACGAGCAGTACTTC
d_gene: TRBD1
abundance: .
v_gene: TRBV18
j_gene: TRBJ2-7

CDR3aa: CASSQDGIRDRGITF
CDR3nt: TGCGCCAGCAGCCAAGATGGAATACGGGACAGGGGGATTACCTTC
d_gene: TRBD1
abundance: .
v_gene: TRBV4-3
j_gene: TRBJ1-2

CDR3aa: CASSLRPGGPASGELFF
CDR3nt: TGTGCCAGCAGCTTACGTCCGGGGGGCCCCGCTTCCGGGGAGCTGTTTTTT
d_gene: .
abundance: .
v_gene: TRBV11-2
j_gene: TRBJ2-2

CDR3aa: CATSDRLRNEQFF
CDR3nt: TGTGCCACCAGCGACAGGTTAAGGAATGAGCAGTTCTTC
d_gene: .
abundance: few
v_gene: TRBV15
j_gene: TRBJ2-1

CDR3aa: CASSLTKSGEAFF
CDR3nt: TGTGCCAGCAGTTTAACGAAGAGCGGTGAAGCTTTCTTT
d_gene: .
abundance: .
v_gene: TRBV12-3/TRBV12-4
j_gene: TRBJ1-1

CDR3aa: CAALTGGMNTEAFF
CDR3nt: TGTGCCGCCTTGACCGGGGGTATGAACACTGAAGCTTTCTTT
d_gene: .
abundance: few
v_gene: TRBV28
j_gene: TRBJ1-1

CDR3aa: CASSSNSRSGGYTF
CDR3nt: TGTGCCAGCAGCTCCAACTCTCGCTCGGGTGGCTACACCTTC
d_gene: .
abundance: .
v_gene: TRBV11-2
j_gene: TRBJ1-2

CDR3aa: CASRRVGTEEAFF
CDR3nt: TGTGCCAGCAGGCGGGTCGGGACAGAAGAAGCTTTCTTT
d_gene: TRBD1
abundance: once
v_gene: TRBV7-3
j_gene: TRBJ1-1

CDR3aa: CASGNGHYNTEAFF
CDR3nt: TGTGCTTCGGGTAATGGACACTATAACACTGAAGCTTTCTTT
d_gene: .
abundance: .
v_gene: TRBV28
j_gene: TRBJ1-1

CDR3aa: CANSRAGGPDEQFF
CDR3nt: TGTGCCAACTCCAGAGCGGGAGGGCCGGATGAGCAGTTCTTC
d_gene: TRBD2
abundance: few
v_gene: TRBV2
j_gene: TRBJ2-1

CDR3aa: CAWGRQGHQPQHF
CDR3nt: TGTGCCTGGGGGAGACAGGGTCATCAGCCCCAGCATTTT
d_gene: TRBD1
abundance: .
v_gene: TRBV30
j_gene: TRBJ1-5